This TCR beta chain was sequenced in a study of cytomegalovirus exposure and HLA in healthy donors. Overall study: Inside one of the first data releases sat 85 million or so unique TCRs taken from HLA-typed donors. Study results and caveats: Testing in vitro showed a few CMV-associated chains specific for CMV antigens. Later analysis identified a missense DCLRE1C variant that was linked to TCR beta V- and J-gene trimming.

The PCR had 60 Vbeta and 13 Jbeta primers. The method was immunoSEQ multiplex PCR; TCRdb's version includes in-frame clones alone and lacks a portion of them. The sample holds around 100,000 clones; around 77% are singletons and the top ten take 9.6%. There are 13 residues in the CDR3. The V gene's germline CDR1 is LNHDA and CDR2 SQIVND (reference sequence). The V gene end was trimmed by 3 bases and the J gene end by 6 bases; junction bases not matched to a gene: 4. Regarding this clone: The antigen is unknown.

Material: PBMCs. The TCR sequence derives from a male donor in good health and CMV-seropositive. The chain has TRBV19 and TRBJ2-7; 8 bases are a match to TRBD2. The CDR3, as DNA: TGTGCCAGTAGTATTAAGCGGGAGTCCGAGCAGTACTTC. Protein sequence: CASSIKRESEQYF.